This entry is about one T cell receptor (beta chain). The target antigen is unknown. V shed 0 bases and J shed 0 bases, with 15 bases lying between them. Germline-derived CDR1 and CDR2 are MNHNS and SASEGT. This CDR3 is built from 18 residues. This sample is part of a study of T cells in localized non-small cell lung cancer. Study observations and caveats: Overall survival was longer when the density of T cells in the blood was higher. Appearances in adjacent lung were noted for a median 57 of the top 100 tumor clones.

Data came from immunoSEQ multiplex PCR; TCRdb stores just in-frame clones and leaves some out. The sample comprises roughly 25,000 clones, 90% to 95% of which are singletons, and approximately 2.7% rests with the top ten. J is TRBJ2-4 and V is TRBV6-1, with D perhaps matching TRBD1 (5 bases). The sample consisted of peripheral blood, taken before any cancer treatment. The TCR was taken from a woman aged 35-70 years with stage I lung adenocarcinoma. CDR3 bases: TGTGCCAGCAGTGAAGCTTACAGGAGAATACTAGCCAAAAACATTCAGTACTTC. This codes for CASSEAYRRILAKNIQYF.